Shown below are 27 T cell receptor beta chains from a single sample sequenced in a study of cytomegalovirus exposure and HLA in healthy donors. The PCR employed 60 Vbeta primers together with 13 Jbeta primers. Assay: immunoSEQ multiplex PCR; the TCRdb copy retains only in-frame clones and omits some. The sample records fewer than 200,000 clones, approximately 80% being singletons. The sequencing sample was made of PBMCs. The receptor source for this set is a woman between 45 and 65 years old in good health and CMV-seronegative.

The V gene is TRBV7-2, the J gene TRBJ1-1, with unresolved D. CDR3 length equals 14 residues. Germline values: CDR1 SGHTA, CDR2 FQGNSA. The V end was cut by 5 bases, the J end by 4 bases, with 14 bases between. This CDR3 is CASSTRSTATEAFF. DNA for the CDR3: TGTGCCAGCAGCACCCGGTCAACCGCCACTGAAGCTTTCTTT.

This chain connects TRBV4-3 to TRBJ2-5; 10 bases agree with TRBD1. Germline lookup yields CDR1 LGHNA and CDR2 YSLEER. J lost 5 bases, V lost 0 bases, and 9 bases had no gene match. The CDR3 extends over 17 amino acids. CDR3 in DNA: TGCGCCAGCAGCCAAGATTGGAGACAGGGGGCTTGGGAGACCCAGTACTTC. Translated: CASSQDWRQGAWETQYF.

This clone was seen more than once but under ten times. The chain links TRBV7-9 to TRBJ1-1; perhaps TRBD1 as D (6 bases). Trimming took 1 base from V and 8 from J, leaving 11 bases between them. Germline CDR1 and CDR2: SEHNR and FQNEAQ (reference sequence). The CDR3 is 13 residues long. This CDR3 reads CASSLDREHEAFF. The CDR3 DNA sequence: TGTGCCAGCAGCTTAGACAGGGAGCACGAAGCTTTCTTT.

The chain combines TRBV7-9 with TRBJ2-5; D is undetermined. The V end was cut by 4 bases, the J end by 2 bases, with 5 bases between. Germline V gives CDR1 SEHNR, CDR2 FQNEAQ (reference sequence). The CDR3 covers 12 residues. The CDR3 sequence is CASSYTQETQYF. CDR3 in DNA: TGTGCCAGCAGCTACACGCAAGAGACCCAGTACTTC.

This chain links TRBV28 with TRBJ2-5, with D possibly being TRBD1 (6 bases). V lost 6 bases and J 5 bases, leaving 19 bases between the germline ends. CDR1 and CDR2 (germline): MDHEN, SYDVKM. This CDR3 is 15 amino acids long. The CDR3 DNA is TGTGCCAGCAGACCGCTCAACAGGGCGTTGGAGACCCAGTACTTC. It yields the protein CASRPLNRALETQYF.

The chain carries TRBV6-4 and TRBJ2-2; unclear D gene. There are 14 residues in the CDR3. V gave up 2 bases and J gave up 0 bases, with 4 bases separating them. CDR1 is MRHNA, CDR2 SNTAGT, per germline. CDR3 DNA: TGTGCCAGCAGTGACAGCGCGAACACCGGGGAGCTGTTTTTT. This codes for CASSDSANTGELFF.

The chain combines TRBV7-6 with TRBJ1-1; D remains unclear. The germline CDR1 and CDR2 sequences are SGHVS and FNYEAQ. The CDR3 has 14 residues. V was trimmed by 1 base and J by 0 bases, leaving 6 bases between them. CDR3 residues: CASSLDGVNTEAFF. CDR3 DNA sequence: TGTGCCAGCAGCTTAGACGGTGTGAACACTGAAGCTTTCTTT.

The chain joins TRBV2 to TRBJ1-2; D call uncertain. V lost 8 bases, J lost 1 base, and 14 bases lay in between. Germline CDR1 reads SNHLY; CDR2 reads FYNNEI. The CDR3 sequence is 14 residues long. CDR3 loop: CASSMMGSNYGYTF. CDR3 DNA: TGTGCCAGCTCAATGATGGGGAGTAACTATGGCTACACCTTC.

The chain uses TRBV13 and TRBJ2-5, with D maybe TRBD2 (6 bases). Germline V gene data show CDR1 as PRHDT and CDR2 as FYEKMQ (reference sequence). Trimming removed 5 bases at V and 0 bases at J, with 10 bases between. The CDR3 extends over 14 amino acids. The CDR3 nucleotides read TGTGCCAGCAGCCGCCGGGACTACCAAGAGACCCAGTACTTC. Its translation is CASSRRDYQETQYF.

The chain combines TRBV16 with TRBJ2-7; possibly TRBD1 for D (6 bases). CDR1 and CDR2 from the germline V gene are KGHSY and FQNENV. Trimming cost V 4 bases and J 3 bases, with 16 bases left between them. The CDR3 covers 15 residues. The CDR3 loop reads CASSPRGSPIYEQYF. CDR3 bases: TGTGCCAGCAGCCCCAGGGGATCCCCAATCTACGAGCAGTACTTC.

This clone was found once. The V and J genes are TRBV5-1 and TRBJ1-1; D is uncertain. Trimming removed 0 bases from V and 4 bases from J, with 10 bases in between. From germline, CDR1 is SGHRS and CDR2 YFSETQ. The CDR3 consists of 14 residues. This CDR3 reads CASSLVAEGTEAFF. In DNA form, the CDR3 reads TGCGCCAGCAGCTTGGTTGCGGAGGGCACTGAAGCTTTCTTT.

The CDR3 DNA is TGTGCCAGCAGTTTTTCGGGTAGCGGGGCAGGGGAATGGTATACCCAAGAGACCCAGTACTTC. Protein product: CASSFSGSGAGEWYTQETQYF. The V gene is TRBV28, the J gene TRBJ2-5, with TRBD2 identical over 8 bases. The V gene end was trimmed by 3 bases and the J gene end by 1 base; junction bases not matched to a gene: 22. CDR1 is MDHEN and CDR2 is SYDVKM in the germline V gene. This CDR3 is 21 amino acids long.

The chain couples TRBV19 to TRBJ1-5; D unclear. V was pared by 3 bases and J by 4 bases, with 13 bases between. Germline-derived CDR1 and CDR2 are LNHDA and SQIVND (reference sequence). The CDR3 runs 15 residues. CDR3 DNA: TGTGCCAGTAGTATTAACGGAGGACTAAATCAGCCCCAGCATTTT. Translated, it gives CASSINGGLNQPQHF.

The chain joins TRBV5-1 to TRBJ1-1; D not resolved. Trimming took 3 bases from V and 6 from J, leaving 12 bases between them. The CDR3 has 13 amino acids. In germline, CDR1 is SGHRS, CDR2 YFSETQ. CDR3 in amino acids: CASSSMGRSEAFF. Here the CDR3 DNA reads TGCGCCAGCAGCTCCATGGGGAGGTCTGAAGCTTTCTTT.

The V gene is TRBV6-5, the J gene TRBJ1-1; 7 nucleotides align to TRBD1. The ends lost 4 bases at V and 3 bases at J; junction bases unmatched: 11. CDR1 is MNHEY and CDR2 is SVGAGI in the germline V gene. The CDR3 spans 16 residues. CDR3: CASSSLPGQKDTEAFF. DNA of the CDR3: TGTGCCAGCAGTTCCCTTCCGGGACAGAAGGACACTGAAGCTTTCTTT.

V is TRBV11-2 and J is TRBJ2-7; TRBD1 is a possible D gene (6 bases). V shed 5 bases and J shed 13 bases, with 15 bases lying between them. The CDR3 totals 11 residues. CDR1 is SGHAT, CDR2 FQNNGV, per germline. CDR3 residues: CASSQGGSTYF. The CDR3 region has the DNA TGTGCCAGCAGCCAAGGGGGTTCTACCTACTTC.

This chain connects TRBV5-1 to TRBJ2-1; 14 bases are a match to TRBD2. This CDR3 comprises 15 residues. The J segment lost 7 bases and the V segment lost 4 bases, leaving 4 bases of the junction unmatched. Germline V gene data show CDR1 as SGHRS and CDR2 as YFSETQ. The chain's CDR3 is CASSAGTSGSNEQFF. In nucleotides, the CDR3 is TGCGCCAGCAGCGCAGGGACTAGCGGGAGTAATGAGCAGTTCTTC.

The rearrangement joins TRBV2 to TRBJ1-4; 7 positions match TRBD1. The germline gives CDR1 SNHLY, CDR2 FYNNEI. There are 14 residues in the CDR3. V lost 8 bases, J lost 7 bases, and 10 bases stayed unmatched. CDR3 in DNA: TGTGCCAGCGGCCAGGGACAGATTGCTGAAAAACTGTTTTTT. Translation gives CASGQGQIAEKLFF.

The gene calls are TRBV7-8 and TRBJ2-5; 10 bases match TRBD1. The CDR3 is 14 amino acids. The germline gives CDR1 SGHVS, CDR2 FQNEAQ. V lost 2 bases, J lost 7 bases, and 4 bases stayed unmatched. The CDR3 loop is CASSLSGTGVTQYF. CDR3 coding DNA: TGTGCCAGCAGCTTATCTGGGACAGGGGTGACCCAGTACTTC.

The chain uses TRBV27 and TRBJ1-1; D is perhaps TRBD1 (6 bases). V shed 5 bases and J shed 4 bases, with 20 bases lying between them. The CDR3 has 16 residues. CDR1 MNHEY and CDR2 SMNVEV come from the germline V gene (reference sequence). CDR3 DNA sequence: TGTGCCAGCAGTATGATCCGGACAGCAGGTGCCACTGAAGCTTTCTTT. Residues: CASSMIRTAGATEAFF.

This clone was found once. The genes are TRBV10-1 and TRBJ2-1; D might be TRBD2 (6 bases). Per germline, CDR1 WNHNN and CDR2 SYGVQD (reference sequence). Trimming removed 4 bases from V and 11 bases from J, with 18 bases in between. This CDR3 comprises 14 residues. The CDR3 is CASSGGGVVGQQFF. CDR3 bases: TGCGCCAGCAGTGGGGGCGGGGTTGTGGGTCAGCAGTTCTTC.

The rearrangement links TRBV9 to TRBJ2-2; D ambiguous. The CDR3 loop spans 15 amino acids. Trimming cost V 0 bases and J 5 bases, with 11 bases left between them. Germline CDR1 and CDR2: SGDLS and YYNGEE. CDR3 DNA sequence: TGTGCCAGCAGCGTAGCTACTGGAGCGACCGGGGAGCTGTTTTTT. It codes for CASSVATGATGELFF.

The chain has TRBV28 and TRBJ2-7, with 12 bases identical to TRBD1. The J segment lost 6 bases and the V segment lost 7 bases, leaving 7 bases of the junction unmatched. Germline loops: CDR1 MDHEN, CDR2 SYDVKM. The CDR3 loop spans 14 amino acids. DNA for the CDR3: TGTGCCAGCACCCCCGGGACAGGGGGCTCCGAGCAGTACTTC. Its protein is CASTPGTGGSEQYF.

The chain uses TRBV18 and TRBJ1-4; the D gene is possibly TRBD1 (6 bases). Germline values: CDR1 KGHSH, CDR2 LQKENI. V lost 6 bases, J lost 8 bases, and 16 bases lay in between. There are 14 residues in the CDR3. CDR3 protein: CASSPGGADEKLFF. The CDR3 nucleotides are TGTGCCAGCTCCCCCGGGGGGGCGGACGAAAAACTGTTTTTT.

This chain connects TRBV19 to TRBJ2-5; 8 bases agree with TRBD1. CDR1 and CDR2 from the germline V gene are LNHDA and SQIVND (reference sequence). The trim removed 3 bases at V and 6 bases at J, leaving 6 bases unmatched. This CDR3 contains 14 residues. For the CDR3, the DNA is TGTGCCAGTAGTATCCCGGGACAGGCCCAGACCCAGTACTTC. It codes for CASSIPGQAQTQYF.

The rearrangement uses TRBV5-4 and TRBJ1-2, with D possibly being TRBD1 (5 bases). V was pared by 3 bases and J by 2 bases, with 17 bases between. Germline assignment: CDR1 SGHNT and CDR2 YYREEE (reference sequence). The CDR3 has 16 residues. The CDR3 loop reads CASSSPSRVGNYGYTF. DNA of the CDR3: TGTGCCAGCAGCTCCCCCTCCAGGGTAGGGAACTATGGCTACACCTTC. Full variable domain (rest looked up from reference TRBV5-4 and TRBJ1-2): ETGVTQSPTHLIKTRGQQVTLRCSSQSGHNTVSWYQQALGQGPQFIFQYYREEENGRGNFPPRFSGLQFPNYSSELNVNALELDDSALYLCASSSPSRVGNYGYTFGSGTRLTVV.

The V and J genes are TRBV7-9 and TRBJ2-7; 9 nucleotides agree with TRBD1. CDR1 and CDR2 from the germline V gene are SEHNR and FQNEAQ (reference sequence). This CDR3 comprises 15 residues. V lost 4 bases and J lost 5; bases outside the gene matches: 9. The CDR3 sequence is CASSSRDRANHEQYF. CDR3 in DNA: TGTGCCAGCAGCTCCAGGGACAGGGCCAACCACGAGCAGTACTTC.